These 30 T cell receptor beta chains were sequenced from one sample in a study of cytomegalovirus exposure and HLA in healthy donors. Primers for the PCR totalled 60 Vbeta and 13 Jbeta. Libraries were prepared by immunoSEQ multiplex PCR; TCRdb keeps only in-frame clonotypes and omits some of them. The repertoire holds some 150,000 clones, with about 72% as singletons. Specimen: PBMCs. The source of these receptors is a man in his 60s in good health and CMV-seronegative.

The genes are TRBV6-1 and TRBJ2-1, with 13 nucleotides matching TRBD2. V shed 3 bases and J 6 bases; nucleotides not matched to a gene: 2. The CDR3 spans 15 residues. The germline V gene encodes CDR1 MNHNS and CDR2 SASEGT. CDR3 nucleotide sequence: TGTGCCAGCAGTGAGGGGACTAGCGGGGCCAATGAGCAGTTCTTC. Its translation is CASSEGTSGANEQFF.

The chain joins TRBV5-6 to TRBJ2-3, with a tentative D call TRBD1 (5 bases). V lost 4 bases, J lost 0 bases, and 24 bases lay in between. Germline V gene lookup returns CDR1 SGHDT and CDR2 YYEEEE. This CDR3 has 19 residues. CDR3 nucleotide sequence: TGTGCCAGCAGCCCGTTGGGGCGACAGTTTCCCTCTAGCACAGATACGCAGTATTTT. Its translation is CASSPLGRQFPSSTDTQYF.

The rearrangement uses TRBV27 and TRBJ2-5; TRBD2 matches at 11 bases. Germline CDR1 MNHEY, CDR2 SMNVEV (reference sequence). With 0 bases clipped from V and 5 bases from J, the junction kept 11 bases outside the gene matches. CDR3 size: 18 residues. CDR3 bases: TGTGCCAGCAGTTTATCGAGATTTAGCGGGAGGGCACGGGAGACCCAGTACTTC. Protein: CASSLSRFSGRARETQYF.

V usage is TRBV11-2 and J usage is TRBJ2-5; 7 nucleotides agree with TRBD2. Germline V gene sequence: CDR1 SGHAT, CDR2 FQNNGV. J was trimmed by 4 bases and V by 3 bases; bases with no gene match: 11. The CDR3 has 16 amino acids. DNA for the CDR3: TGTGCCAGCAGCTTGTTCTCGGCGGGAGATGGAGAGACCCAGTACTTC. As protein: CASSLFSAGDGETQYF.

Remarks on this clone: The same CDR3 arises from other DNA sequences in this sample as well. J is TRBJ1-2 and V is TRBV7-6; D is perhaps TRBD1 (6 bases). This CDR3 region has 14 residues. V was shortened by 3 bases and J by 4 bases, with 12 bases between the two germline ends. Germline-derived CDR1 and CDR2 are SGHVS and FNYEAQ. This CDR3 reads CASSLNRAGYGYTF. The CDR3 nucleotides are TGTGCCAGCAGCTTGAACAGGGCGGGCTATGGCTACACCTTC.

V usage is TRBV19 and J usage is TRBJ1-5; 7 bases map to TRBD1. J gave up 1 base and V 6 bases, and 9 bases lay outside the gene matches. Germline V gene sequence: CDR1 LNHDA, CDR2 SQIVND (reference sequence). The CDR3 has 16 amino acids. Here the CDR3 reads CASSPWGTESNQPQHF. The CDR3 coding sequence is TGTGCCAGTAGCCCCTGGGGGACAGAAAGCAATCAGCCCCAGCATTTT.

This chain connects TRBV18 to TRBJ2-2; tentative D call: TRBD2 (6 bases). With 6 bases removed from V and 0 bases from J, the gap between germline ends came to 11 bases. The CDR3 sequence is 15 residues long. From germline, CDR1 is KGHSH and CDR2 LQKENI. The CDR3 is CASSYSGSNTGELFF. The CDR3 DNA reads as TGTGCCAGCTCTTATAGCGGATCGAACACCGGGGAGCTGTTTTTT.

The rearrangement joins TRBV28 to TRBJ1-4; D is perhaps TRBD1 (5 bases). The germline V gene encodes CDR1 MDHEN and CDR2 SYDVKM. Trimming took 1 base from V and 8 from J, leaving 14 bases between them. The CDR3 runs to 15 residues. CDR3: CASSLSGRVGEKLFF. CDR3 nucleotides: TGTGCCAGCAGTTTATCAGGCAGGGTGGGAGAAAAACTGTTTTTT.

The chain combines TRBV11-2 with TRBJ2-1; 8 nucleotides agree with TRBD2. The CDR3 totals 18 residues. The V and J ends lost 2 bases and 0 bases, in that order; junction bases with no gene match: 9. Germline V lookup: CDR1 SGHAT, CDR2 FQNNGV. The CDR3: CASSLTRKSGSSYNEQFF. The CDR3 DNA sequence: TGTGCCAGCAGCTTAACTCGGAAAAGCGGGAGCTCCTACAATGAGCAGTTCTTC.

The chain recombines TRBV18 with TRBJ2-5, with TRBD2 as a possible D gene (5 bases). Trimming shortened V by 6 bases and J by 3 bases, and 14 bases separated the two germline ends. The CDR3 totals 14 residues. Germline CDR1 KGHSH, CDR2 LQKENI. The CDR3 nucleotides are TGTGCCAGCTCCCGTCGGACTGGAGAAGAGACCCAGTACTTC. The encoded protein is CASSRRTGEETQYF.

Concerning this clone itself: The germline gene is not matched at one end of the junction; a read error may be the cause. The chain recombines TRBV6-4 with TRBJ1-6; no definite D call. The CDR3 loop spans 13 amino acids. CDR1 is MRHNA, CDR2 SNTAGT, per germline. In DNA form, the CDR3 reads TGTGCCAGCAGTGTGATGCCATCTTCAGCCCTCCACTTT. Protein product: CASSVMPSSALHF.

The rearrangement joins TRBV30 to TRBJ1-2, with 8 bases fitting TRBD1. Unmatched junction bases numbered 4, after V lost 3 bases and J lost 4 bases. The CDR3 extends over 13 amino acids. Germline V gene sequence: CDR1 GTSNPN, CDR2 SVGIG (reference sequence). Written as DNA, the CDR3 is TGTGCCTGGAGCGACACAGGGGGCTATGGCTACACCTTC. Its translation: CAWSDTGGYGYTF. Complete variable domain (other parts from reference TRBV30 and TRBJ1-2): SQTIHQWPATLVQPVGSPLSLECTVEGTSNPNLYWYRQAAGRGLQLLFYSVGIGQISSEVPQNLSASRPQDRQFILSSKKLLLSDSGFYLCAWSDTGGYGYTFGSGTRLTVV.

The gene calls are TRBV7-2 and TRBJ2-7; possible D gene TRBD1, 6 bases. V lost 5 bases, J lost 0 bases, and 14 bases lay in between. Germline V gives CDR1 SGHTA, CDR2 FQGNSA. The CDR3 consists of 15 residues. This CDR3 reads CASSQQGSSSYEQYF. The CDR3 DNA reads as TGTGCCAGCAGCCAACAGGGATCCTCCTCCTACGAGCAGTACTTC.

J is TRBJ2-1 and V is TRBV7-8, with 12 bases aligning to TRBD2. Trimming took 5 bases from V and 7 from J; bases not matched to a gene: 6. Germline V gene sequence: CDR1 SGHVS, CDR2 FQNEAQ. This CDR3 is built from 15 residues. In DNA, the CDR3 is TGTGCCAGCAGCCCTAGCGGGAGGGCCTTGAATGAGCAGTTCTTC. It is translated as CASSPSGRALNEQFF.

The sample holds one count of this clone. The chain carries TRBV7-8 and TRBJ1-3, with D hard to call. In germline, CDR1 is SGHVS, CDR2 FQNEAQ. Trimming took off 4 bases at V and 4 bases at J, with 8 bases between the two ends. The CDR3 consists of 13 residues. The CDR3 bases are TGTGCCAGCAGCTCCCCTCGGGGAAACACCATATATTTT. Its protein is CASSSPRGNTIYF.

V gene TRBV5-4 combines with J gene TRBJ2-2; 9 bases align to TRBD1. Trimming cost V 4 bases and J 3 bases; bases outside gene matches: 4. The CDR3 covers 15 residues. Germline assignment: CDR1 SGHNT and CDR2 YYREEE (reference sequence). The DNA of the CDR3 is TGTGCCAGCAGCCCACAGGGGGCTTACACCGGGGAGCTGTTTTTT. This codes for CASSPQGAYTGELFF. The complete variable domain, with remaining parts taken from reference TRBV5-4 and TRBJ2-2, reads ETGVTQSPTHLIKTRGQQVTLRCSSQSGHNTVSWYQQALGQGPQFIFQYYREEENGRGNFPPRFSGLQFPNYSSELNVNALELDDSALYLCASSPQGAYTGELFFGEGSRLTVL.

The J gene is TRBJ2-7, the V gene TRBV6-9; 8 bases agree with TRBD2. The CDR3 has 19 amino acids. The trim removed 8 bases at V and 4 bases at J, leaving 25 bases unmatched. CDR1 MNHGY and CDR2 SVAAGI come from the germline V gene. Here the CDR3 reads CASVKGGLAGKLLPYEQYF. CDR3 DNA sequence: TGTGCCAGCGTAAAAGGGGGTTTAGCGGGAAAACTACTTCCTTACGAGCAGTACTTC.

In its sample, this clone was seen once. CDR3 bases: TGTGCCAGCAGCGGACCAACGGACAGGGTAAAGCAGTTCTTC. Protein product: CASSGPTDRVKQFF. J is TRBJ2-1 and V is TRBV7-2; 8 nucleotides agree with TRBD1. J lost 11 bases, V lost 5 bases, and 11 bases had no gene match. The CDR3 is 14 amino acids. Looked up from germline, CDR1 is SGHTA and CDR2 is FQGNSA. Complete variable domain (other parts from reference TRBV7-2 and TRBJ2-1): GAGVSQSPSNKVTEKGKDVELRCDPISGHTALYWYRQSLGQGLEFLIYFQGNSAPDKSGLPSDRFSAERTGGSVSTLTIQRTQQEDSAVYLCASSGPTDRVKQFFGPGTRLTVL.

This clone was seen a few times. The junction shows a germline mismatch at one end, possibly a read error. The chain employs TRBV7-9 and TRBJ1-2, with 9 nucleotides matching TRBD1. This CDR3 is 12 amino acids long. CDR1 SEHNR and CDR2 FQNEAQ come from the germline V gene (reference sequence). The CDR3 DNA reads as TGTTCCAGCAGCGTTTTACAGGGGGCGCCCACCTTC. Translated: CSSSVLQGAPTF. Supplemented by reference TRBV7-9 and TRBJ1-2, the full variable domain reads DTGVSQNPRHKITKRGQNVTFRCDPISEHNRLYWYRQTLGQGPEFLTYFQNEAQLEKSRLLSDRFSAERPKGSFSTLEIQRTEQGDSAMYLCSSSVLQGAPTFGSGTRLTVV.

The chain is built from TRBV13 and TRBJ2-5; TRBD2 aligns across 7 bases. There are 15 residues in the CDR3. The junction had 15 bases not matched to a gene; V was cut back by 7 bases and J by 7 bases. CDR1 PRHDT and CDR2 FYEKMQ come from the germline V gene (reference sequence). The CDR3 spells CASTRNPSGTGTQYF. In DNA, the CDR3 is TGTGCCAGCACCAGAAACCCCAGCGGGACGGGGACCCAGTACTTC. Full variable domain (rest looked up from reference TRBV13 and TRBJ2-5): AAGVIQSPRHLIKEKRETATLKCYPIPRHDTVYWYQQGPGQDPQFLISFYEKMQSDKGSIPDRFSAQQFSDYHSELNMSSLELGDSALYFCASTRNPSGTGTQYFGPGTRLLVL.

This clone has more than one count but fewer than ten. The chain employs TRBV19 and TRBJ2-7, with D perhaps TRBD1 (5 bases). Trimming cost V 3 bases and J 6 bases, with 12 bases left between them. The CDR3 loop spans 13 amino acids. Germline CDR1 is LNHDA and CDR2 is SQIVND (reference sequence). The CDR3: CASSIQGKSEQYF. Here the CDR3 DNA reads TGTGCCAGTAGTATCCAGGGAAAGTCCGAGCAGTACTTC.

This clone was seen a handful of times. The V gene is TRBV9, the J gene TRBJ1-5, with TRBD1 matching over 9 bases. Germline V gene lookup returns CDR1 SGDLS and CDR2 YYNGEE. This CDR3 spans 17 amino acids. Germline trimming cut 7 bases from V and 4 bases from J; bases unmatched to any gene: 15. The CDR3, as DNA: TGTGCCAGCTCTCGGGGACAGGGTAGGGGTGGAAATCAGCCCCAGCATTTT. Its protein is CASSRGQGRGGNQPQHF.

Remarks on this clone: The same CDR3 also results from other DNA sequences found in this sample. The genes are TRBV28 and TRBJ2-1; 10 bases are a match to TRBD1. V dropped 5 bases and J dropped 6; count of bases not matched to a gene: 7. This CDR3 has 15 residues. Germline V gene sequence: CDR1 MDHEN, CDR2 SYDVKM. DNA of the CDR3: TGTGCCAGCAGTACCCGACAGGGGGCGTTCAATGAGCAGTTCTTC. Translation: CASSTRQGAFNEQFF. Full variable domain (rest looked up from reference TRBV28 and TRBJ2-1): DVKVTQSSRYLVKRTGEKVFLECVQDMDHENMFWYRQDPGLGLRLIYFSYDVKMKEKGDIPEGYSVSREKKERFSLILESASTNQTSMYLCASSTRQGAFNEQFFGPGTRLTVL.

In DNA, the CDR3 is TGCAGCGTTGTGGTAGCGGGGAGGCTGTATGAGCAGTTCTTC. It yields the protein CSVVVAGRLYEQFF. The chain employs TRBV29-1 and TRBJ2-1; 8 bases align to TRBD2. CDR3 length equals 14 residues. V shed 4 bases, J shed 8 bases, and the junction held 10 bases outside the gene matches. Germline V gene sequence: CDR1 SQVTM, CDR2 ANQGSEA.

This chain joins TRBV5-3 and TRBJ2-6, with 9 bases lining up with TRBD1. TRBV5-3 is assigned to the ORF class and has an uncertain function. Trimming at V came to 4 bases and at J to 0 bases, leaving 11 bases not matched to a gene. The CDR3 runs to 19 residues. In DNA, the CDR3 is TGTGCCAGAAGCCCCCTCGGGGGGACAGGGCCCTCTGGGGCCAACGTCCTGACTTTC. Translating gives CARSPLGGTGPSGANVLTF.

V gene TRBV27 combines with J gene TRBJ2-7, with a weak D call TRBD2 (5 bases). Germline V gene data show CDR1 as MNHEY and CDR2 as SMNVEV (reference sequence). Trimming took 0 bases from V and 0 from J, leaving 12 bases between them. This CDR3 is built from 16 residues. The CDR3 sequence is CASSLSYSGSSYEQYF. For the CDR3, the DNA is TGTGCCAGCAGTTTATCGTACAGCGGTAGCTCCTACGAGCAGTACTTC.

The chain recombines TRBV27 with TRBJ2-5, with D maybe TRBD1 (6 bases). This CDR3 has 12 amino acids. V dropped 6 bases and J dropped 9 bases, with 14 bases sitting between them. Germline V lookup: CDR1 MNHEY, CDR2 SMNVEV (reference sequence). The chain's CDR3 is CASRSTGLAQYF. CDR3 nucleotides: TGTGCCAGCAGATCCACAGGGCTGGCCCAGTACTTC.

The gene calls are TRBV5-1 and TRBJ2-6; D gene ambiguous. The V gene's germline CDR1 is SGHRS and CDR2 YFSETQ. Trimming stripped 0 bases from V and 0 bases from J, with 7 bases between. The CDR3 loop spans 16 amino acids. CDR3 sequence: CASSLAGGSGANVLTF. CDR3 nucleotide sequence: TGCGCCAGCAGCTTGGCCGGCGGCTCTGGGGCCAACGTCCTGACTTTC.

This clone was seen just once. The chain employs TRBV7-2 and TRBJ1-5; no clear D. The germline CDR1 and CDR2 sequences are SGHTA and FQGNSA. This CDR3 spans 14 amino acids. Trimming took 4 bases from V and 10 from J, leaving 17 bases between them. CDR3 nucleotides: TGTGCCAGCAGCTCAGAGGGCCATATCGTACCCCAGCATTTT. It translates to CASSSEGHIVPQHF.

This chain joins TRBV28 and TRBJ1-2, with D maybe TRBD1 (6 bases). Germline CDR1 and CDR2: MDHEN and SYDVKM. V lost 7 bases, J lost 2 bases, and 14 bases lay in between. This CDR3 spans 14 amino acids. The CDR3 protein is CASTFSTGNYGYTF. In DNA, the CDR3 is TGTGCCAGCACTTTCTCGACAGGAAACTATGGCTACACCTTC.